The clone carrying this T cell receptor beta chain was recorded many times. Its target is unknown. Germline V lookup: CDR1 SGHRS, CDR2 YFSETQ. V was pared by 4 bases and J by 6 bases, with 5 bases of the junction left unmatched. This CDR3 has 14 residues. Amplification yielded TCR beta CDR3 regions, with RNA transcripts as the source. Carried out on the TCR CDR3, a first-round RT-PCR used the HTBI primer set. TCRdb re-called the multiplex PCR reads with MiXCR, one entry per CDR3 protein. The sample consists of around 500,000 distinct CDR3 sequences, over 13% of them appearing once. The data originate from a study of T cells in Graves' hyperthyroidism and ophthalmopathy. Study-wide findings and caveats: Among thyroid clonotypes expanded above 0.001, most also appeared in blood.

Hyperthyroidism, newly diagnosed and lasting under 2 months, affected patients aged 18 to 65. Exclusion of a patient resulted from uncontrolled infection, other autoimmune disease, pregnancy or lactation. For the diagnoses, clinical symptoms, serum thyroxine and TRAb, thyroid ultrasound and orbital computed tomography were used. J is TRBJ1-4 and V is TRBV5-1; 8 bases match TRBD1. The sample consisted of blood. The receptor comes from a woman younger than 35 with Graves' hyperthyroidism. CDR3 bases: TGCGCCAGCAGCCGGGGACAGGAGGATGAAAAACTGTTTTTT. This gives the protein CASSRGQEDEKLFF.